This T cell receptor (beta chain) is drawn from a study of neurological immune-mediated disorders. Study findings and constraints: The most TCR clonal expansion was seen in HTLV-1-associated myelopathy, whereas the least was seen in multiple sclerosis, below the level in healthy controls.

TCRdb re-called the 5' RACE reads with MiXCR, one entry per CDR3 protein. The sample lists roughly 17,000 distinct CDR3 sequences, about 2.6% occurring once. This clonotype was seen ten or more times. What it binds is unknown. Germline lookup yields CDR1 SEHNR and CDR2 FQNEAQ (reference sequence). This CDR3 contains 12 residues. Trimming cost V 5 bases and J 10 bases; bases outside gene matches: 5. This chain connects TRBV7-9 to TRBJ2-1, with 7 bases fitting TRBD2. This sequence was found in a woman under 30 with multiple sclerosis. The sample was PBMCs. CDR3 nucleotide sequence: TGTGCCAGCAGCGGGGGGGTCGGGGAGCAGTTCTTC. Its protein product is CASSGGVGEQFF.